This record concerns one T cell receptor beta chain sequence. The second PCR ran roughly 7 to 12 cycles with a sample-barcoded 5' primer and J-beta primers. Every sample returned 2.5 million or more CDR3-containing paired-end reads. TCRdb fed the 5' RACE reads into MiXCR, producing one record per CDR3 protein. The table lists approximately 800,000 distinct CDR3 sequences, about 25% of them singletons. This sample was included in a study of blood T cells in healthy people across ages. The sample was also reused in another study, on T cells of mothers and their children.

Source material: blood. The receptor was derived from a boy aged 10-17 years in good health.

The CDR3 DNA follows: TGTGCCAGCAGCGTAGTCAGGGATAATTCCTACAATGAGCAGTTCTTC. Translating it yields CASSVVRDNSYNEQFF. The rearrangement links TRBV9 to TRBJ2-1, with a weak D call TRBD1 (5 bases). The germline V gene has CDR1 SGDLS and CDR2 YYNGEE. The CDR3 covers 16 residues. Trimming removed 0 bases from V and 1 base from J, with 11 bases in between.